One and the same sample provided the 24 T cell receptor beta chains below, sequenced in a study of blood T cell repertoires in COVID-19. Sequenced by immunoSEQ multiplex PCR; TCRdb stores in-frame clones only, minus some. The table has over 300,000 clones, more than 70% seen once. Sequencing was performed on peripheral blood. These receptors all come from a woman in her forties or fifties with acute or convalescent COVID-19.

There are a few counts of this clone. J is TRBJ1-1 and V is TRBV29-1; no clear D. The CDR3 consists of 13 residues. V lost 1 base to trimming and J lost 0 bases, with 6 bases between them. Looked up from germline, CDR1 is SQVTM and CDR2 is ANQGSEA. In DNA form, the CDR3 reads TGCAGCGTTGAAGGGACTGTGAACACTGAAGCTTTCTTT. As protein: CSVEGTVNTEAFF. Full variable domain (rest looked up from reference TRBV29-1 and TRBJ1-1): SAVISQKPSRDICQRGTSLTIQCQVDSQVTMMFWYRQQPGQSLTLIATANQGSEATYESGFVIDKFPISRPNLTFSTLTVSNMSPEDSSIYLCSVEGTVNTEAFFGQGTRLTVV.

The chain joins TRBV25-1 to TRBJ1-5, with D unclear. Trimming shortened V by 4 bases and J by 3 bases, and 4 bases separated the two germline ends. This CDR3 region has 12 residues. Germline lookup yields CDR1 MGHDK and CDR2 SYGVNS. This CDR3 reads CASSASNQPQHF. CDR3 DNA: TGTGCCAGCAGTGCCTCCAATCAGCCCCAGCATTTT.

The J gene is TRBJ2-7, the V gene TRBV27; 14 bases map to TRBD2. The length of the CDR3 is 15 residues. In germline, CDR1 is MNHEY, CDR2 SMNVEV (reference sequence). The V segment lost 6 bases and the J segment 5 bases; nucleotides outside the gene matches: 6. Here the CDR3 reads CASRRGTSGRDEQYF. The DNA for the CDR3 is TGTGCCAGCAGGAGGGGGACTAGCGGGAGAGACGAGCAGTACTTC.

V gene TRBV19 combines with J gene TRBJ1-5; 8 bases are a match to TRBD1. V shed 0 bases, J shed 7 bases, and the junction held 11 bases outside the gene matches. Looked up from germline, CDR1 is LNHDA and CDR2 is SQIVND (reference sequence). This CDR3 comprises 17 residues. CDR3 loop: CASSIDSAQGAKQPQHF. The CDR3 bases are TGTGCCAGTAGTATAGATTCTGCCCAGGGGGCTAAACAGCCCCAGCATTTT.

The rearrangement joins TRBV6-5 to TRBJ2-3; D unclear. CDR3 length equals 13 residues. Germline loops: CDR1 MNHEY, CDR2 SVGAGI. Trimming left V 6 bases short and J 6 bases short, with 13 bases between. For the CDR3, the DNA is TGTGCCAGCAGCCTGACTGCCGGGGATACGCAGTATTTT. Protein product: CASSLTAGDTQYF.

V gene TRBV7-2 combines with J gene TRBJ1-2; 8 bases agree with TRBD1. Trimming at V came to 2 bases and at J to 8 bases, leaving 7 bases not matched to a gene. The germline gives CDR1 SGHTA, CDR2 FQGNSA. The CDR3 is made up of 14 amino acids. The CDR3 nucleotides read TGTGCCAGCAGCTTACGCGACAGGGGCGGAGGCTACACCTTC. It yields the protein CASSLRDRGGGYTF. Looking up the rest from reference TRBV7-2 and TRBJ1-2 gives the full variable domain: GAGVSQSPSNKVTEKGKDVELRCDPISGHTALYWYRQSLGQGLEFLIYFQGNSAPDKSGLPSDRFSAERTGGSVSTLTIQRTQQEDSAVYLCASSLRDRGGGYTFGSGTRLTVV.

This chain uses TRBV28 with TRBJ1-2; 11 positions match TRBD1. The length of the CDR3 is 13 residues. The germline V gene has CDR1 MDHEN and CDR2 SYDVKM. Trimming took 6 bases from V and 4 from J; bases not matched to a gene: 1. The CDR3 sequence is CASSGTGGYGYTF. Written as DNA, the CDR3 is TGTGCCAGCAGCGGGACAGGGGGCTATGGCTACACCTTC.

The V gene is TRBV11-1, the J gene TRBJ2-1; 10 nucleotides line up with TRBD2. The V gene end was trimmed by 6 bases and the J gene end by 6 bases; junction bases not matched to a gene: 8. The CDR3 loop spans 15 amino acids. Germline V gene lookup returns CDR1 SGHAT and CDR2 FQDESV (reference sequence). The CDR3 loop reads CASRLLAGELNEQFF. The CDR3 DNA follows: TGTGCCAGCAGGCTCCTAGCGGGAGAGCTCAATGAGCAGTTCTTC.

With respect to this clone: A much larger clone differs from this one at a single base, so this may be a read error. The V gene is TRBV3-1 (or the pseudogene TRBV3-2), the J gene TRBJ2-1, with 8 bases aligning to TRBD2. CDR3 size: 14 residues. Germline CDR1 and CDR2: LGHDT and YNNKEL (reference sequence). J gave up 2 bases and V 4 bases, and 1 base lay outside the gene matches. The DNA of the CDR3 is TGTGCCAGCAGCCGGACTAGCACCTACAATGAGCAGTTCTTC. Its translation is CASSRTSTYNEQFF.

This clone has only one observation. The chain recombines TRBV10-3 with TRBJ2-1; maybe TRBD2 (5 bases). From germline, CDR1 is ENHRY and CDR2 SYGVKD. The length of the CDR3 is 13 residues. Trimming took 8 bases from V and 1 from J, leaving 9 bases between them. DNA for the CDR3: TGTGCCATCGGCGGGCCTTCCTACAATGAGCAGTTCTTC. Amino acids: CAIGGPSYNEQFF.

This clone appeared a single time. J is TRBJ1-2 and V is TRBV6-5, with a tentative D call TRBD1 (6 bases). V was shortened by 7 bases and J by 4 bases, with 13 bases between the two germline ends. The CDR3 extends over 13 amino acids. Germline lookup yields CDR1 MNHEY and CDR2 SVGAGI. In DNA, the CDR3 is TGTGCCAGCAAAACAGGGCCTACCTATGGCTACACCTTC. Translated: CASKTGPTYGYTF.

J is TRBJ1-2 and V is TRBV27, with a possible D match to TRBD1 (5 bases). Per the germline V gene, CDR1 is MNHEY and CDR2 is SMNVEV (reference sequence). This CDR3 is built from 14 residues. V gave up 4 bases and J gave up 9 bases, with 18 bases separating them. The CDR3 DNA is TGTGCCAGCAGTTCCCGGTCCGGGGACTTGAGCTACACCTTC. Translating it yields CASSSRSGDLSYTF.

The chain couples TRBV27 to TRBJ1-4; 7 bases are a match to TRBD1. Per germline, CDR1 MNHEY and CDR2 SMNVEV (reference sequence). This CDR3 region has 13 residues. Trimming removed 8 bases from V and 5 bases from J; junction bases left unmatched: 5. Here the CDR3 DNA reads TGTGCCAGCGGGACAGTACTAAATGAAAAACTGTTTTTT. Protein: CASGTVLNEKLFF.

The CDR3 is CASSSLARGTNTEAFF. The CDR3 region has the DNA TGTGCCAGCAGCTCCCTAGCCCGCGGGACCAACACTGAAGCTTTCTTT. This chain connects TRBV3-1 (or the pseudogene TRBV3-2) to TRBJ1-1; possible D gene TRBD1, 5 bases. V was shortened by 5 bases and J by 2 bases, with 18 bases between the two germline ends. Looked up from germline, CDR1 is LGHDT and CDR2 is YNNKEL (reference sequence). The CDR3 runs 16 residues.

V usage is TRBV30 and J usage is TRBJ1-2; D is undetermined. The V gene lost 1 base and the J gene lost 0 bases, with 3 bases spanning the gap. Germline V lookup: CDR1 GTSNPN, CDR2 SVGIG (reference sequence). The CDR3 is 12 residues long. The CDR3, as DNA: TGTGCCTGGAGTGGAGCTAACTATGGCTACACCTTC. The encoded protein is CAWSGANYGYTF.

CDR3 sequence: CASSHGGDSYEQYF. The DNA of the CDR3 is TGTGCCAGCAGCCACGGGGGGGACTCCTACGAGCAGTACTTC. The rearrangement joins TRBV3-1 (or the pseudogene TRBV3-2) to TRBJ2-7; 8 bases are a match to TRBD2. The CDR3 sequence is 14 residues long. Germline-derived CDR1 and CDR2 are LGHDT and YNNKEL (reference sequence). V shed 3 bases, J shed 0 bases, and the junction held 1 base outside the gene matches.

The chain links TRBV14 to TRBJ2-7, with D possibly being TRBD1 (7 bases). This CDR3 region has 15 residues. Looked up from germline, CDR1 is SGHDN and CDR2 is FVKESK. The V end was cut by 4 bases, the J end by 3 bases, with 16 bases between. CDR3: CASSPGGGGFYEQYF. The CDR3 region has the DNA TGTGCCAGCAGCCCAGGCGGAGGGGGCTTCTACGAGCAGTACTTC.

The gene calls are TRBV5-6 and TRBJ1-2; D is ambiguous. The V gene lost 1 base and the J gene lost 2 bases, with 9 bases spanning the gap. The CDR3 is 14 residues long. Germline CDR1 and CDR2: SGHDT and YYEEEE. CDR3 amino acids: CASSLKHLNYGYTF. CDR3 DNA sequence: TGTGCCAGCAGCTTGAAGCACCTCAACTATGGCTACACCTTC.

The rearrangement uses TRBV6-5 and TRBJ1-2; possible D gene TRBD1, 5 bases. The CDR3 extends over 12 amino acids. V was trimmed by 6 bases and J by 4 bases, leaving 9 bases between them. In germline, CDR1 is MNHEY, CDR2 SVGAGI. CDR3 protein: CASSPDSYGYTF. As DNA, the CDR3 is TGTGCCAGCAGCCCCGACAGCTATGGCTACACCTTC.

The V and J genes are TRBV7-9 and TRBJ1-6; possible D gene TRBD1, 5 bases. The CDR3 runs 16 residues. Trimming removed 3 bases at V and 0 bases at J, with 9 bases between. Per germline, CDR1 SEHNR and CDR2 FQNEAQ (reference sequence). CDR3 sequence: CASSFGGSSYNSPLHF. The CDR3 nucleotides read TGTGCCAGCAGCTTCGGGGGGAGCTCCTATAATTCACCCCTCCACTTT.

The chain employs TRBV7-2 and TRBJ2-1, with 7 nucleotides matching TRBD1. CDR1 is SGHTA and CDR2 is FQGNSA in the germline V gene. Germline trimming cut 2 bases from V and 0 bases from J; bases unmatched to any gene: 10. This CDR3 is 18 amino acids long. The DNA of the CDR3 is TGTGCCAGCAGCTTATATCCAACAGGGGTCATCTCCTACAATGAGCAGTTCTTC. This sequence encodes CASSLYPTGVISYNEQFF.

The chain recombines TRBV30 with TRBJ2-5; perhaps TRBD1 as D (6 bases). The germline V and J ends were trimmed by 5 bases and 4 bases, with 17 bases remaining between them. This CDR3 comprises 14 residues. Per the germline V gene, CDR1 is GTSNPN and CDR2 is SVGIG (reference sequence). The CDR3 loop is CAWVPGTLGETQYF. In nucleotides, the CDR3 is TGTGCCTGGGTCCCCGGGACACTCGGAGAGACCCAGTACTTC.

V and J are TRBV6-5 and TRBJ1-2, with a weak D call TRBD1 (6 bases). Trimming cost V 6 bases and J 4 bases, with 12 bases left between them. Germline lookup yields CDR1 MNHEY and CDR2 SVGAGI. The CDR3 totals 13 residues. CDR3 residues: CASRQQGIYGYTF. The CDR3 region has the DNA TGTGCCAGCAGACAGCAGGGGATCTATGGCTACACCTTC.

This clone has a single count. This rearrangement joins TRBV5-5 to TRBJ1-1; weak D call: TRBD1 (6 bases). Looked up from germline, CDR1 is SGHKS and CDR2 is YYEKEE (reference sequence). The germline V and J ends were trimmed by 4 bases and 4 bases, with 17 bases remaining between them. The CDR3 extends over 15 amino acids. CDR3 region: CASSPARGRGTEAFF. CDR3 DNA: TGTGCCAGCAGCCCCGCTAGGGGCAGGGGCACTGAAGCTTTCTTT.